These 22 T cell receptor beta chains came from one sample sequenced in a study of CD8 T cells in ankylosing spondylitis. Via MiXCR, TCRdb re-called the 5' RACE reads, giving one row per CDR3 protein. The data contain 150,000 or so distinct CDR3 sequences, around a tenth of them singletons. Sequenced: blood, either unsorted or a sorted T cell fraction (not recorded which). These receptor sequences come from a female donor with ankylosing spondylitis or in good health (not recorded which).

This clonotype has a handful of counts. The CDR3 sequence is CASKLTYYNEQFF. The CDR3, as DNA: TGTGCCAGCAAACTTACATACTACAATGAGCAGTTCTTC. The J gene is TRBJ2-1, the V gene TRBV5-6, with D uncertain. This CDR3 contains 13 residues. V was trimmed by 6 bases and J by 3 bases, leaving 10 bases between them. From germline, CDR1 is SGHDT and CDR2 YYEEEE.

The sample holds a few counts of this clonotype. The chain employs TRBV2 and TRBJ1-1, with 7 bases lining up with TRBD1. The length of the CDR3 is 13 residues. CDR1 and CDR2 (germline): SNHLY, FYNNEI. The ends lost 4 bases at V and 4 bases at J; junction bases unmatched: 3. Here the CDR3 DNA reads TGTGCCAGCAGTGGACGACAGGGCACTGAAGCTTTCTTT. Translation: CASSGRQGTEAFF. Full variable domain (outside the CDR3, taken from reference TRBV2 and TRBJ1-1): EPEVTQTPSHQVTQMGQEVILRCVPISNHLYFYWYRQILGQKVEFLVSFYNNEISEKSEIFDDQFSVERPDGSNFTLKIRSTKLEDSAMYFCASSGRQGTEAFFGQGTRLTVV.

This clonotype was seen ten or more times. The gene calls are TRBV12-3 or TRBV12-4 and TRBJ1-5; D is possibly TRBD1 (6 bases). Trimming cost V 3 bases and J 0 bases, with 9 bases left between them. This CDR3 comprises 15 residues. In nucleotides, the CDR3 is TGTGCCAGCAGTTTGGCAGGGGATAGCAATCAGCCCCAGCATTTT. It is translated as CASSLAGDSNQPQHF.

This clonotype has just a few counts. The CDR3: CASSQGNSGTYNEQFF. CDR3 sequence (DNA): TGCGCCAGCAGCCAAGGGAATAGCGGGACCTACAATGAGCAGTTCTTC. The chain is built from TRBV4-3 and TRBJ2-1, with 8 nucleotides matching TRBD2. After removal of 1 base from V and 2 bases from J, the junction contained 4 bases not matched to a gene. The CDR3 is made up of 16 amino acids. The germline V gene has CDR1 LGHNA and CDR2 YSLEER.

The CDR3 DNA is TGTGCCAGCAGCTTACCGGGAGAAACAGATACGCAGTATTTT. Translation: CASSLPGETDTQYF. The chain links TRBV7-8 to TRBJ2-3; the D gene is possibly TRBD2 (6 bases). The CDR3 spans 14 residues. Trimming took off 2 bases at V and 3 bases at J, with 9 bases between the two ends. CDR1 is SGHVS, CDR2 FQNEAQ, per germline.

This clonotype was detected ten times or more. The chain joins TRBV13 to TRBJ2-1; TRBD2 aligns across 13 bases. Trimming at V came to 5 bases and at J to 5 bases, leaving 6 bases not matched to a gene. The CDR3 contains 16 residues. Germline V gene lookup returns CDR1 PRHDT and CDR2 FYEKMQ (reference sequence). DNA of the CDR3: TGTGCCAGCAGCCCTGAAGGGACTAGCGGGAACAATGAGCAGTTCTTC. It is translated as CASSPEGTSGNNEQFF.

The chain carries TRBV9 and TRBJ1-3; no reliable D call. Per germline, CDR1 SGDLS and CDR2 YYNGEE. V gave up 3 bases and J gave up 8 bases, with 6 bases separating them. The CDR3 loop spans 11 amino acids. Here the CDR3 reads CASSEGDTIYF. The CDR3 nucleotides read TGTGCCAGCAGCGAGGGAGACACCATATATTTT.

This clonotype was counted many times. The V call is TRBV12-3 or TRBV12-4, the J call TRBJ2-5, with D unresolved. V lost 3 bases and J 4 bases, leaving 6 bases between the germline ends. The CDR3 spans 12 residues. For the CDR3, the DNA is TGTGCCAGCAGTTTTGGTGGAGAGACCCAGTACTTC. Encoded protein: CASSFGGETQYF.

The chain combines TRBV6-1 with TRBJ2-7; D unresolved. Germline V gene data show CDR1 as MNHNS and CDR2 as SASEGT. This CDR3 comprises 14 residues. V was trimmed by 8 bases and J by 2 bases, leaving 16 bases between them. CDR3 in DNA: TGTGCCAGCGGACCACGGAACCGACCCTACGAGCAGTACTTC. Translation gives CASGPRNRPYEQYF.

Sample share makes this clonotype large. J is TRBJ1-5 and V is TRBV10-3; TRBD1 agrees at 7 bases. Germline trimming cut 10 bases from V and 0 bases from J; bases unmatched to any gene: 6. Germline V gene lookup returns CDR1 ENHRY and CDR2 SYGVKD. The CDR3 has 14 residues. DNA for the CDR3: TGTGCCACCGACACAGGGGATAGCAATCAGCCCCAGCATTTT. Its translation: CATDTGDSNQPQHF.

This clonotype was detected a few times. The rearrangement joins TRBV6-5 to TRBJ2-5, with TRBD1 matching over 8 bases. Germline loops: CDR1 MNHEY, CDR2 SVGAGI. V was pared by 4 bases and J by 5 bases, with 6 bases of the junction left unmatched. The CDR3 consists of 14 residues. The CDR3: CASSFMDRAETQYF. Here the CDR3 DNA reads TGTGCCAGCAGTTTCATGGACAGGGCCGAGACCCAGTACTTC.

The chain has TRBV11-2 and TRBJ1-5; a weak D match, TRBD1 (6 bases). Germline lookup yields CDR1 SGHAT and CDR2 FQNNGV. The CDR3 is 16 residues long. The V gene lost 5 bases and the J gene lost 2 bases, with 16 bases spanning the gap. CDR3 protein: CASSHLDEGGNQPQHF. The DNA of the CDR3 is TGTGCCAGCAGCCACCTTGATGAGGGGGGCAATCAGCCCCAGCATTTT.

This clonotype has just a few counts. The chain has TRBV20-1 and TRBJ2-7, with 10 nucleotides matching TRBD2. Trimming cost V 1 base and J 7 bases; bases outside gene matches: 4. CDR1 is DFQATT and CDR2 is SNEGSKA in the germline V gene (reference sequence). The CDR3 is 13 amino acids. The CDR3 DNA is TGCAGTGCTAGAGCCGGGACTAGCGTAGAGCAGTACTTC. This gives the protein CSARAGTSVEQYF.

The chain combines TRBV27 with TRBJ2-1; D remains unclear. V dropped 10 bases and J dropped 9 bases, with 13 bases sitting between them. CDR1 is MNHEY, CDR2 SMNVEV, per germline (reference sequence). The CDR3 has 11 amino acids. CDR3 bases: TGTGCCACCTCAGTTTATGGTGAGCAGTTCTTC. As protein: CATSVYGEQFF.

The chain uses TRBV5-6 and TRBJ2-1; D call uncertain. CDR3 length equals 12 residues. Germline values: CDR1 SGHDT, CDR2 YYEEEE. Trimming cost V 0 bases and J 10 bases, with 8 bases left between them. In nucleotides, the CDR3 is TGTGCCAGCAGCTTGGGGGTACGCGAGCAGTTCTTC. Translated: CASSLGVREQFF.

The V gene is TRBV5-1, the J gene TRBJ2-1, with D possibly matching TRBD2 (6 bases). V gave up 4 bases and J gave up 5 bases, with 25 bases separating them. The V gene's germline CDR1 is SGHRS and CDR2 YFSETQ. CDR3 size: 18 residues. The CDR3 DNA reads TGCGCCAGCAGCCACTTCAGGGATGAGACTAGAATCCACAATGAGCAGTTCTTC. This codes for CASSHFRDETRIHNEQFF.

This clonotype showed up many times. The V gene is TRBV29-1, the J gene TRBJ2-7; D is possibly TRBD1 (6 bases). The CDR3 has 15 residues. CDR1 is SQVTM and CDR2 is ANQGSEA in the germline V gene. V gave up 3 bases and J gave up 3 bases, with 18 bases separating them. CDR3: CSVESGQGSYYEQYF. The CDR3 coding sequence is TGCAGCGTTGAGAGTGGGCAGGGGTCTTACTACGAGCAGTACTTC.

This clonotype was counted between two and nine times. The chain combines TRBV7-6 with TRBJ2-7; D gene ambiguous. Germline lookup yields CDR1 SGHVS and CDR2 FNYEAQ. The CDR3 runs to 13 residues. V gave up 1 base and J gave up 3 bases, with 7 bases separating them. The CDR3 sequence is CASSLDGVYEQYF. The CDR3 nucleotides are TGTGCCAGCAGCTTAGATGGAGTCTACGAGCAGTACTTC. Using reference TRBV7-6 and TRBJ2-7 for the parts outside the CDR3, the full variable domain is GAGVSQSPRYKVTKRGQDVALRCDPISGHVSLYWYRQALGQGPEFLTYFNYEAQQDKSGLPNDRFSAERPEGSISTLTIQRTEQRDSAMYRCASSLDGVYEQYFGPGTRLTVT.

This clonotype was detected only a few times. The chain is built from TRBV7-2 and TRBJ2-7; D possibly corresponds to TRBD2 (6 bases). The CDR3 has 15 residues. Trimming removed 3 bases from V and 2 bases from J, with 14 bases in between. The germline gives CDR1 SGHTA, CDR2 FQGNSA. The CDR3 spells CASSLNLASTYEQYF. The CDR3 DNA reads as TGTGCCAGCAGCTTGAACCTAGCGTCAACCTACGAGCAGTACTTC.

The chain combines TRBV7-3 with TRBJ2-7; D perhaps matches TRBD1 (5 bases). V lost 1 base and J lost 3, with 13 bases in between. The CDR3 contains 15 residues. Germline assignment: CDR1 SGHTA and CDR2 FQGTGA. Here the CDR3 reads CASSLRGGLDYEQYF. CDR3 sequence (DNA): TGTGCCAGCAGCTTAAGGGGCGGTCTCGACTACGAGCAGTACTTC.

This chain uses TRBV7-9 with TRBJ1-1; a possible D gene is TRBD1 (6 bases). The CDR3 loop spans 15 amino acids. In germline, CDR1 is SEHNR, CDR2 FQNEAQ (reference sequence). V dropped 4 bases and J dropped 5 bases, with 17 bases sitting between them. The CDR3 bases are TGTGCCAGCAGCTCGGACAGCTCTCGGGGGACTGAAGCTTTCTTT. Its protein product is CASSSDSSRGTEAFF.

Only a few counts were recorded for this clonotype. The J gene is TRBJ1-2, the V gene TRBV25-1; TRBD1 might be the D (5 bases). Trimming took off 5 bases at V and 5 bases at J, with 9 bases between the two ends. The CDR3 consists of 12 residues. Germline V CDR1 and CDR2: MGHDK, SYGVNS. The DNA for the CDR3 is TGTGCCAGCAGTAATCAGGGTTATGGCTACACCTTC. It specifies CASSNQGYGYTF.